This T cell receptor beta chain was obtained from a study of neurological immune-mediated disorders. Study results and limitations: The greatest TCR clonal expansion appeared in HTLV-1-associated myelopathy and the smallest, falling below healthy controls, in multiple sclerosis.

There are many counts of this clonotype. Its antigen is still unknown. MiXCR, run by TCRdb on the 5' RACE reads, gives a single entry per CDR3 protein. Of 16,000 or so distinct CDR3 sequences in the sample, 9% to 10% were seen once. The CDR3 sequence is 13 residues long. V was pared by 1 base and J by 1 base, with 7 bases between. Germline V gene sequence: CDR1 DFQATT, CDR2 SNEGSKA (reference sequence). V gene TRBV20-1 combines with J gene TRBJ2-5; D is possibly TRBD1 (5 bases). The material sequenced was CD8+ T cells from blood. The origin of this receptor is a man aged 50 or older in good health. The CDR3 bases are TGCAGTGCTAGAGGACAGTTCCAAGAGACCCAGTACTTC. Amino acid sequence: CSARGQFQETQYF.